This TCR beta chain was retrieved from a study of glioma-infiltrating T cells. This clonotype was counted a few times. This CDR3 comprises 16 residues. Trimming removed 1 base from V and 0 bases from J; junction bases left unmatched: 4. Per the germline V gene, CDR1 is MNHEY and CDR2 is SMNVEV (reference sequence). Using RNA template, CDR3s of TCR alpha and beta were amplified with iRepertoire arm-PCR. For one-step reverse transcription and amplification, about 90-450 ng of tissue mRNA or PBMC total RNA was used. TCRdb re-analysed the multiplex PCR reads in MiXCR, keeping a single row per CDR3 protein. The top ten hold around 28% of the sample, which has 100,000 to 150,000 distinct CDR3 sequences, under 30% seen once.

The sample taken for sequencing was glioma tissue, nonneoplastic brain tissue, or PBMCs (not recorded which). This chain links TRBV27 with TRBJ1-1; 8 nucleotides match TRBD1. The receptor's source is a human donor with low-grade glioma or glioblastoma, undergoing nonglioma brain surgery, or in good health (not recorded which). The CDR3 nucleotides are TGTGCCAGCAGTTTATGGACAGGGAGCATGAACACTGAAGCTTTCTTT. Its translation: CASSLWTGSMNTEAFF.